The 10 T cell receptor beta chains below were found in one sample sequenced in a study of T cell repertoires in aging, cancer and after chemotherapy. Rearranged V-D-J TRB sequences were amplified with a mixed TRB-A/B primer pool. TCRdb reprocessed the multiplex PCR reads via MiXCR and lists one record per CDR3 protein. The data show about 1,300 distinct CDR3 sequences, 25% to 30% seen once. The template was genomic DNA from peripheral blood, not RNA. Sequencing was carried out using blood. These receptors all come from a human donor with a blood cancer.

This clonotype occurred a few times. The chain carries TRBV5-6 and TRBJ1-1, with 10 bases lining up with TRBD1. V lost 1 base, J lost 1 base, and 10 bases stayed unmatched. Germline loops: CDR1 SGHDT, CDR2 YYEEEE. The CDR3 is 18 amino acids. This CDR3 is CASSLPGGTGDGNTEAFF. The CDR3 DNA follows: TGTGCCAGCAGCTTGCCGGGGGGGACAGGGGATGGGAACACTGAAGCTTTCTTT.

The chain employs TRBV13 and TRBJ2-7, with 8 nucleotides matching TRBD1. This CDR3 has 13 amino acids. Per germline, CDR1 PRHDT and CDR2 FYEKMQ (reference sequence). With 7 bases clipped from V and 6 bases from J, the junction kept 8 bases outside the gene matches. The CDR3 loop is CASTSDRDVEQYF. The CDR3 nucleotides are TGTGCCAGCACCTCGGACAGGGATGTCGAGCAGTACTTC. The whole variable domain, remainder taken from reference TRBV13 and TRBJ2-7, is AAGVIQSPRHLIKEKRETATLKCYPIPRHDTVYWYQQGPGQDPQFLISFYEKMQSDKGSIPDRFSAQQFSDYHSELNMSSLELGDSALYFCASTSDRDVEQYFGPGTRLTVT.

In its sample, this clonotype ranks as medium-sized. The chain combines TRBV19 with TRBJ1-6; D call uncertain. The CDR3 is made up of 13 amino acids. V lost 5 bases and J lost 10, with 12 bases in between. Germline V gives CDR1 LNHDA, CDR2 SQIVND (reference sequence). DNA for the CDR3: TGTGCCAGTAGTTTCCGGGAGCAATCACCCCTCCACTTT. Amino acids: CASSFREQSPLHF.

J is TRBJ2-7 and V is TRBV12-3 or TRBV12-4; 7 nucleotides agree with TRBD2. Trimming at V came to 1 base and at J to 0 bases, leaving 6 bases not matched to a gene. The CDR3 is made up of 16 amino acids. The CDR3 DNA reads TGTGCCAGCAGTTTAGGTAACGGGGGGACCTCCTACGAGCAGTACTTC. As protein: CASSLGNGGTSYEQYF.

A single count supports this clonotype. This chain links TRBV6-5 with TRBJ2-7, with 10 nucleotides matching TRBD1. Germline lookup yields CDR1 MNHEY and CDR2 SVGAGI. V was clipped by 6 bases and J by 10 bases; unmatched bases: 15. The CDR3 is 15 residues long. This CDR3 is CASRLTGTGDSDQYF. The DNA of the CDR3 is TGTGCCAGCAGACTCACCGGGACAGGGGATTCCGACCAGTACTTC.

This clonotype was picked up a small number of times. The genes are TRBV20-1 and TRBJ1-2, with D uncertain. Germline CDR1 reads DFQATT; CDR2 reads SNEGSKA (reference sequence). The CDR3 runs 10 residues. V was clipped by 5 bases and J by 6 bases, with 7 bases between them. The CDR3 protein is CSALGNGYTF. CDR3 DNA sequence: TGCAGTGCTCTTGGGAATGGCTACACCTTC.

This clonotype has more than one count but fewer than ten. J is TRBJ2-7 and V is TRBV19, with TRBD1 matching over 10 bases. Germline V CDR1 and CDR2: LNHDA, SQIVND (reference sequence). Germline trimming cut 0 bases from V and 3 bases from J; bases unmatched to any gene: 17. There are 20 residues in the CDR3. The CDR3 region has the DNA TGTGCCAGTAGTATAGATACCTCTCGGGACAGGGGAAATGGGCTCTACGAGCAGTACTTC. Protein: CASSIDTSRDRGNGLYEQYF.

Relative to its sample, this clonotype is medium-sized (0.01 to 0.1%). The chain employs TRBV12-3 or TRBV12-4 and TRBJ2-1; D might be TRBD2 (6 bases). The CDR3 has 15 residues. Trimming took 5 bases from V and 5 from J, leaving 16 bases between them. CDR3 region: CASSPPGEVDNEQFF. CDR3 nucleotide sequence: TGTGCCAGCAGTCCCCCTGGGGAGGTGGACAATGAGCAGTTCTTC.

CDR3 in DNA: TGCGCCAGCAGCTTGGAGGGGGGCACCTACAATGAGCAGTTCTTC. This gives the protein CASSLEGGTYNEQFF. The gene calls are TRBV5-1 and TRBJ2-1; either TRBD1 or TRBD2 may fit D (6 bases each). The germline V gene encodes CDR1 SGHRS and CDR2 YFSETQ. V dropped 0 bases and J dropped 2 bases, with 9 bases sitting between them. This CDR3 is built from 15 residues. Full variable domain (missing parts from reference TRBV5-1 and TRBJ2-1): KAGVTQTPRYLIKTRGQQVTLSCSPISGHRSVSWYQQTPGQGLQFLFEYFSETQRNKGNFPGRFSGRQFSNSRSEMNVSTLELGDSALYLCASSLEGGTYNEQFFGPGTRLTVL.

This clonotype is termed medium-sized (0.01 to 0.1%). This chain uses TRBV7-9 with TRBJ2-3, with D unclear. Trimming pared 5 bases from V and 2 bases from J, leaving 8 bases between. CDR3 length: 13 residues. CDR1 and CDR2 (germline): SEHNR, FQNEAQ (reference sequence). The CDR3 region is CASSGWVTDTQYF. The CDR3 coding sequence is TGTGCCAGCAGCGGGTGGGTCACAGATACGCAGTATTTT.